This T cell receptor beta chain was captured in a study of cytomegalovirus exposure and HLA in healthy donors. Study-wide results and caveats: Three CMV-associated chains were confirmed in vitro to be specific for CMV antigens. A list of 150 or so TCR beta chains associated with cytomegalovirus was given. The tendency of first-cohort TCR clusters to co-occur in the 130 or so validation repertoires was identified by a subsequent analysis. Reports described diagnosis of cytomegalovirus status by the classifier as highly specific and sensitive.

In regard to this clone: Its cognate antigen is unknown.

Germline V gives CDR1 LNHDA, CDR2 SQIVND (reference sequence). V trimming: 6 bases; J trimming: 4 bases; junction bases outside the gene matches: 3. The CDR3 covers 14 residues. TCRdb keeps only in-frame clones here, not all; method: immunoSEQ multiplex PCR. The repertoire holds 150,000 to 200,000 clones, with 86% as singletons. The sequenced sample was PBMCs. The TCR originated in a woman younger than 30 in good health and CMV-seronegative. The chain couples TRBV19 to TRBJ2-6, with 7 bases matching TRBD1. This CDR3 is CASRDRDGANVLTF. The CDR3 nucleotides read TGTGCCAGTAGAGACAGGGACGGGGCCAACGTCCTGACTTTC.